This TCR beta chain comes out of a study of siplizumab effects on memory and regulatory T cells. V lost 6 bases to trimming and J lost 8 bases; unmatched junction nucleotides: 13. Germline V gene sequence: CDR1 MDHEN, CDR2 SYDVKM. The CDR3 consists of 16 residues. Measured with immunoSEQ multiplex PCR; TCRdb has only the in-frame clones, and not every one. The data contain under 70,000 clones, about 80% of them seen just once; the ten biggest clones take up about 0.42%. The sequenced material came from memory CD4+ T cells sorted from blood. This chain links TRBV28 with TRBJ1-5; 10 bases map to TRBD1. This TCR was recovered from a human donor in good health. The CDR3 spells CASRSSGQGESKPQHF. The DNA for the CDR3 is TGTGCCAGCAGGAGTTCCGGACAGGGGGAGTCTAAGCCCCAGCATTTT. The full variable domain, rest sourced from reference TRBV28 and TRBJ1-5, is DVKVTQSSRYLVKRTGEKVFLECVQDMDHENMFWYRQDPGLGLRLIYFSYDVKMKEKGDIPEGYSVSREKKERFSLILESASTNQTSMYLCASRSSGQGESKPQHFGDGTRLSIL.